This TCR beta chain was documented in a study of blood T cell repertoires in COVID-19. Study summary: COVID-19 samples collected from the United States, Italy and Spain covered acute and convalescent phases. Sample material is recorded as cDNA or gDNA derived from T cells, B-cell-depleted T cells, or PBMCs.

The J segment lost 0 bases and the V segment lost 4 bases, leaving 6 bases of the junction unmatched. CDR1 and CDR2 from the germline V gene are LGHDT and YNNKEL (reference sequence). The CDR3 is 16 amino acids. In the original processing: Reference gene primer amplification in the assay estimated nucleated cell counts. TCRdb's table, derived via immunoSEQ multiplex PCR, lists solely in-frame clones and lacks some. Clone size and V and J calls were adopted from that table, with D and trimming inferred from the DNA. The sample has around 72,000 clones; around 78% are singletons. The sequenced sample was peripheral blood. This rearrangement joins TRBV3-1 (or the pseudogene TRBV3-2) to TRBJ2-4; 7 bases match TRBD1. The source of this sequence is an elderly woman with acute or convalescent COVID-19. CDR3 sequence: CASSLTGALAKNIQYF. DNA of the CDR3: TGTGCCAGCAGCCTTACAGGGGCCCTAGCCAAAAACATTCAGTACTTC.